The rows below give T cell receptor beta chains drawn from one sample of a study of CD8+ T cells in alopecia areata. TCRdb's copy holds only in-frame clones and misses some; the assay was immunoSEQ multiplex PCR. Among some 58,000 clones, about 45% were seen once, and the ten largest hold roughly 21%. Material: CD8+ T cells sorted from blood, obtained at approximately week 36, from a patient treated with tofacitinib. Receptors were obtained from a human donor with alopecia areata. Each CDR3 is given with its conserved first and last residue. D genes are given only for firm matches. The size entry is marked missing in some rows and otherwise reads once, few, many or a size class.

d_gene	abundance	v_gene	j_gene	CDR3nt	CDR3aa
TRBD2	few	TRBV7-9	TRBJ2-5	TGTGCCAGCAGCTTAGTCGCGGGAGGTGGTATCCAGTACTTC	CASSLVAGGGIQYF
TRBD2	.	TRBV7-2	TRBJ2-7	TGTGCCAGCAGCTCACAGACTAGCGCCTCCTCCTACGAGCAGTACTTC	CASSSQTSASSYEQYF
.	few	TRBV7-9	TRBJ2-2	TGTGCCAGCGGCGAAACAAGGGGCACCGGGGAGCTGTTTTTT	CASGETRGTGELFF
.	.	TRBV2	TRBJ1-4	TGTGCCAGCACGGGGGGCCTCCAGGAAAAACTGTTTTTT	CASTGGLQEKLFF
.	.	TRBV2	TRBJ1-2	TGTGCCCTACGCGAGGTCTATGGCTACACCTTC	CALREVYGYTF
.	.	TRBV29-1	TRBJ2-1	TGCAGCGTTAGCCTAGCGTATGACAATGAGCAGTTCTTC	CSVSLAYDNEQFF
.	.	TRBV19	TRBJ2-1	TGTGCCAGTAGTATAGCCAGACAGCTTCATGAGCAGTTCTTC	CASSIARQLHEQFF
.	few	TRBV5-4	TRBJ2-1	TGTGCCAGCAGCATCATCGGAGATCTCGGTCCGTTCTTC	CASSIIGDLGPFF
TRBD1	.	TRBV27	TRBJ1-5	TGTGCCACCCAAACAGGGGGCGGCAATCAGCCCCAGCATTTT	CATQTGGGNQPQHF
.	.	TRBV19	TRBJ2-5	TGTGCCAGTAGTACAGGGGCCTCCCAAGAGACCCAGTACTTC	CASSTGASQETQYF
TRBD2	few	TRBV29-1	TRBJ2-3	TGCAGCGCACAACTAGCGGGAGGCGGGGATACGCAGTATTTT	CSAQLAGGGDTQYF
TRBD2	.	TRBV29-1	TRBJ2-7	TGCAGCGCCACATTGGGTAGCGGGAGTTACGAGCAGTACTTC	CSATLGSGSYEQYF
.	few	TRBV5-4	TRBJ2-7	TGTGCCAGCAGCGTGGGACTGACCTCCTACGAGCAGTACTTC	CASSVGLTSYEQYF
.	.	TRBV6-4	TRBJ2-2	TGTGCCAGCAGTGACTCGCAAGGTGGGACCGGGGAGCTGTTTTTT	CASSDSQGGTGELFF
TRBD1	.	TRBV29-1	TRBJ2-7	TGCAGCGCTATAGCTCCCGGGACAGGGAACTACGAGCAGTACTTC	CSAIAPGTGNYEQYF
.	few	TRBV29-1	TRBJ2-1	TGCAGCGTTGGGGGTTACAATGAGCAGTTCTTC	CSVGGYNEQFF
TRBD1	few	TRBV29-1	TRBJ2-7	TGCAGCGTTGAAGGGACAGGGAACCACGAGCAGTACTTC	CSVEGTGNHEQYF
.	few	TRBV29-1	TRBJ2-2	TGCAGCCTCATAGAGGACGCGGCCGGGGAGCTGTTTTTT	CSLIEDAAGELFF
.	few	TRBV29-1	TRBJ1-2	TGCACTATTGAACAACCCAGGGACACCGGATATGGCTACACCTTC	CTIEQPRDTGYGYTF
.	once	TRBV4-1	TRBJ2-5	TGCGCCAGCAGCCTCCGGGACAACCCAGGCCAAGAGACCCAGTACTTC	CASSLRDNPGQETQYF
.	.	TRBV23-1	TRBJ2-1	TGCGCCAGCAAGTGGTACGAATACAATGAGCAGTTCTTC	CASKWYEYNEQFF
.	few	TRBV29-1	TRBJ1-1	TGCAGCGTTGAAGTGGAGAAGAACACTGAAGCTTTCTTT	CSVEVEKNTEAFF
.	.	TRBV4-1	TRBJ1-1	TGCGCCAGCAGCGACGCCGGGCAGAACACTGAAGCTTTCTTT	CASSDAGQNTEAFF
TRBD2	few	TRBV29-1	TRBJ2-2	TGCAGCGTTGGGGGTAGCGGGAGGGCCGAACCCGGGGAGCTGTTTTTT	CSVGGSGRAEPGELFF
.	.	TRBV6-5	TRBJ1-5	TGTGCCAGCAGTTACTACAGGTTAGGGCAGCCCCAGCATTTT	CASSYYRLGQPQHF
.	few	TRBV29-1	TRBJ1-1	TGCAGCGATTCAGTGAACACTGAAGCTTTCTTT	CSDSVNTEAFF
.	.	TRBV29-1	TRBJ2-2	TGCAGCGTGTATCCGGGACCCGCGGGCGGGGAGCTGTTTTTT	CSVYPGPAGGELFF
.	few	TRBV7-9	TRBJ1-1	TGTGCCAGCAGCTTAGGCGGGGGTACTGAAGCTTTCTTT	CASSLGGGTEAFF
.	.	TRBV7-2	TRBJ2-5	TGTGCCAGCAGCTTGGCGGGCGGCCTACAAGAGACCCAGTACTTC	CASSLAGGLQETQYF
TRBD1	.	TRBV15	TRBJ1-2	TGTGCCACCAGCAGAGATCTGGGGCTCGACAGGGAACATGGCTACACCTTC	CATSRDLGLDREHGYTF
.	.	TRBV10-3	TRBJ1-1	TGTGCCATCAGTGAGGCAGGGGCGGACACTGAAGCTTTCTTT	CAISEAGADTEAFF
.	many	TRBV5-1	TRBJ2-1	TGCGCCAGCAGCCAAGAACCCAGCTCCTACAATGAGCAGTTCTTC	CASSQEPSSYNEQFF
TRBD2	few	TRBV29-1	TRBJ2-7	TGCAGCGTAGCCAAGGGACTAGCAGCGCCGGTCGAGCAGTACTTC	CSVAKGLAAPVEQYF
.	.	TRBV29-1	TRBJ1-2	TGCAGCGTTGAAGATCCTCAGGGGCCGGGCGGCTACACCTTC	CSVEDPQGPGGYTF
.	few	TRBV27	TRBJ2-7	TGTGCCAGCAGTCCAGGGGTCGAGCAGTACTTC	CASSPGVEQYF
.	few	TRBV6-1	TRBJ2-7	TGTGCCACCTACCGGGGGTCCTACGAGCAGTACTTC	CATYRGSYEQYF
TRBD2	.	TRBV7-2	TRBJ2-7	TGTGCCAGCAGCTTAGCGTGGGCGGGAGGGCCCTACGAGCAGTACTTC	CASSLAWAGGPYEQYF
.	once	TRBV11-1	TRBJ2-1	TGTGCCAGCACCTTAACACAGGGAGTTCTCAATGAGCAGTTCTTC	CASTLTQGVLNEQFF
.	.	TRBV27	TRBJ1-4	TGTGCCAGCAAAAAGCTCGACAGAAGTAATGAAAAACTGTTTTTT	CASKKLDRSNEKLFF
.	.	TRBV5-1	TRBJ2-1	TGCGCCAGCAGAGCGGAGGAGGCCTACAATGAGCAGTTCTTC	CASRAEEAYNEQFF
TRBD2	few	TRBV5-1	TRBJ2-7	TGCGCCAGCAGCCCAGAGGGACTAGCGGCATCCTACGAGCAGTACTTC	CASSPEGLAASYEQYF
TRBD2	few	TRBV2	TRBJ2-5	TGTGCCAGCAGTCGACTAGCGGGAGAGACCCAGTACTTC	CASSRLAGETQYF
TRBD2	.	TRBV19	TRBJ2-5	TGTGCCAGTAGTGGCGGGACTAGCGGGAGTGAGACCCAGTACTTC	CASSGGTSGSETQYF
.	.	TRBV7-2	TRBJ2-7	TGTGCCAGCAGCTTGGAGGGAGTGCTCGAGCAGTACTTC	CASSLEGVLEQYF
.	.	TRBV27	TRBJ1-1	TGTGCCAGCAGACTCCTAACCACGGGACTATTGAACACTGAAGCTTTCTTT	CASRLLTTGLLNTEAFF
.	few	TRBV29-1	TRBJ2-7	TGCAGCGTTGAAGCTGGCCAAACCTCCTACGAGCAGTACTTC	CSVEAGQTSYEQYF
.	few	TRBV9	TRBJ2-2	TGTGCCAGCAGCTCGCCCCAATCTAACACCGGGGAGCTGTTTTTT	CASSSPQSNTGELFF
.	.	TRBV23-1	TRBJ1-4	TGCGCCAGCGGAAGAAATGAAAAACTGTTTTTT	CASGRNEKLFF
TRBD2	few	TRBV28	TRBJ2-7	TGTGCCAGCAGTCGCCCAAACCACTCTAGCGGACCTTACTACGAGCAGTACTTC	CASSRPNHSSGPYYEQYF
.	.	TRBV7-9	TRBJ2-1	TGTGCCAGCAGCCTAGTCGGGGAGGCCTACAATGAGCAGTTCTTC	CASSLVGEAYNEQFF
TRBD1	.	TRBV29-1	TRBJ1-4	TGCAGCGTTAAACTACAGGGGGCCTATTATGAAAAACTGTTTTTT	CSVKLQGAYYEKLFF
.	few	TRBV29-1	TRBJ2-5	TGCAGCGTTGGTGACCAGTACTTC	CSVGDQYF
.	.	TRBV30	TRBJ1-2	TGTGCCTGGAGTGTAGGGGGATACTATGGCTACACCTTC	CAWSVGGYYGYTF
.	.	TRBV4-1	TRBJ2-7	TGCGCCAGCAGCTCCCGGGGGGCAAGCTACGAGCAGTACTTC	CASSSRGASYEQYF
.	.	TRBV25-1	TRBJ2-7	TGTGCCAGCAGTGAGAAGGTACGAATCGAGCAGTACTTC	CASSEKVRIEQYF
.	few	TRBV29-1	TRBJ2-5	TGCAGCGCCCTCGGGGGAGCGGTGGCCCAGTACTTC	CSALGGAVAQYF
.	.	TRBV25-1	TRBJ2-1	TGTGCCAGCAGCTTGGGGGTTATCTACAATGAGCAGTTCTTC	CASSLGVIYNEQFF
.	.	TRBV15	TRBJ1-2	TGTGCCACCAGCAGAGACAGGGCAGGGATCTCTGGCTACACCTTC	CATSRDRAGISGYTF
TRBD2	.	TRBV29-1	TRBJ2-1	TGCAGCGTTGAAGGAGCGGGGAGCTCCTACAATGAGCAGTTCTTC	CSVEGAGSSYNEQFF